One sample yielded the 25 T cell receptor beta chains listed below, sequenced in a study of blood T cell repertoires in COVID-19. Clones were sequenced by immunoSEQ multiplex PCR, and TCRdb holds only the in-frame ones, with some missing. This sample carries 280,000 or so clones, around 91% of them seen once, and the ten largest clones take around 12%. Specimen: peripheral blood. The receptor source for this set is a woman in her sixties with acute or convalescent COVID-19.

This clone has a handful of counts. The rearrangement links TRBV29-1 to TRBJ1-1; D is perhaps TRBD1 (6 bases). Germline assignment: CDR1 SQVTM and CDR2 ANQGSEA. Trimming took off 5 bases at V and 5 bases at J, with 9 bases between the two ends. The CDR3 length is 11 residues. Here the CDR3 reads CSVYQGTEAFF. The CDR3 DNA follows: TGCAGCGTTTATCAGGGGACTGAAGCTTTCTTT.

This chain uses TRBV5-1 with TRBJ2-7; 8 bases map to TRBD1. In germline, CDR1 is SGHRS, CDR2 YFSETQ. V was clipped by 0 bases and J by 6 bases; unmatched bases: 2. This CDR3 has 13 amino acids. The CDR3, as DNA: TGCGCCAGCAGCTTGGTCAGGGGGCTCGAGCAGTACTTC. It translates to CASSLVRGLEQYF.

The J gene is TRBJ1-2, the V gene TRBV20-1, with unresolved D. V was shortened by 4 bases and J by 3 bases, with 6 bases between the two germline ends. CDR3 size: 11 residues. Germline CDR1 DFQATT, CDR2 SNEGSKA (reference sequence). This CDR3 is CSATSDYGYTF. DNA of the CDR3: TGCAGTGCTACCTCAGACTATGGCTACACCTTC.

This chain links TRBV19 with TRBJ1-5; TRBD1 is a possible D gene (6 bases). V lost 3 bases to trimming and J lost 4 bases, with 13 bases between them. The CDR3 loop spans 15 amino acids. CDR1 is LNHDA, CDR2 SQIVND, per germline (reference sequence). DNA for the CDR3: TGTGCCAGTAGTATCTCCAGGGGTAGGAATCAGCCCCAGCATTTT. Amino acids: CASSISRGRNQPQHF.

This sequence joins TRBV20-1 and TRBJ2-7; D is unclear. The length of the CDR3 is 12 residues. Trimming took off 3 bases at V and 3 bases at J, with 9 bases between the two ends. The germline V gene encodes CDR1 DFQATT and CDR2 SNEGSKA (reference sequence). CDR3 protein: CSASGQFYEQYF. The CDR3 nucleotides are TGCAGTGCTAGTGGGCAATTCTACGAGCAGTACTTC.

The rearrangement uses TRBV12-3 or TRBV12-4 and TRBJ1-1; D is perhaps TRBD1 (5 bases). V was shortened by 4 bases and J by 2 bases, with 8 bases between the two germline ends. The CDR3 sequence is 13 residues long. DNA of the CDR3: TGTGCCAGCAGTTCCGGGGGTAACACTGAAGCTTTCTTT. This sequence encodes CASSSGGNTEAFF.

This chain links TRBV30 with TRBJ1-2, with D possibly being TRBD1 (5 bases). The CDR3 is 12 amino acids. The germline V and J ends were trimmed by 4 bases and 8 bases, with 14 bases remaining between them. The germline gives CDR1 GTSNPN, CDR2 SVGIG (reference sequence). CDR3 bases: TGTGCCTGGACCGGAGGGGTCCTAGGCTACACCTTC. It codes for CAWTGGVLGYTF.

The V call is TRBV2, the J call TRBJ1-2; perhaps TRBD1 as D (5 bases). V was trimmed by 7 bases and J by 6 bases, leaving 9 bases between them. The CDR3 length is 11 residues. CDR1 is SNHLY, CDR2 FYNNEI, per germline. DNA of the CDR3: TGTGCCAGCATATCAGGGAATGGCTACACCTTC. Translation: CASISGNGYTF.

The J gene is TRBJ1-1, the V gene TRBV18; 9 nucleotides align to TRBD1. Germline V gene sequence: CDR1 KGHSH, CDR2 LQKENI. The length of the CDR3 is 15 residues. J lost 1 base, V lost 6 bases, and 6 bases had no gene match. The CDR3 DNA reads TGTGCCAGCTCCCGCGGACAGGGGCGGAACACTGAAGCTTTCTTT. This gives the protein CASSRGQGRNTEAFF.

The chain links TRBV9 to TRBJ1-4, with D maybe TRBD1 (6 bases). This CDR3 is 14 amino acids long. The V end lost 3 bases, the J end lost 8 bases, and 14 bases lay between the germline ends. The V gene's germline CDR1 is SGDLS and CDR2 YYNGEE. This CDR3 reads CASSGPGDTEKLFF. The CDR3 nucleotides read TGTGCCAGCAGCGGCCCAGGGGATACGGAAAAACTGTTTTTT.

V is TRBV7-6 and J is TRBJ1-6; 8 bases match TRBD1. CDR1 SGHVS and CDR2 FNYEAQ come from the germline V gene. After removal of 3 bases from V and 12 bases from J, the junction contained 10 bases not matched to a gene. The CDR3 extends over 15 amino acids. CDR3 in DNA: TGTGCCAGCAGCTTCCAGGACAGGGTTGTTGGACCCCTCCACTTT. Encoded protein: CASSFQDRVVGPLHF.

About this clone: The junction and the germline gene differ at one end; a read error may be behind it. The chain links TRBV7-9 to TRBJ2-1; 9 bases are a match to TRBD1. The CDR3 consists of 17 residues. Germline CDR1 reads SEHNR; CDR2 reads FQNEAQ (reference sequence). The CDR3 region has the DNA TGTGCCAGCAGCTTAATTAGGACAGGGGTGCGGGGCAATGAACAGTTCTTC. This translates into CASSLIRTGVRGNEQFF.

The rearrangement uses TRBV4-2 and TRBJ2-1; no firm D call. V lost 0 bases to trimming and J lost 3 bases, with 9 bases between them. The CDR3 is made up of 15 amino acids. Germline V gene data show CDR1 as LGHNA and CDR2 as YNFKEQ. The CDR3 here is CASSQDRGRYNEQFF. For the CDR3, the DNA is TGTGCCAGCAGCCAAGATCGTGGCCGCTACAATGAGCAGTTCTTC.

The rearrangement uses TRBV5-8 and TRBJ2-1; 9 nucleotides agree with TRBD1. The germline CDR1 and CDR2 sequences are SGHTS and YDEGEE. Trimming at V came to 4 bases and at J to 8 bases, leaving 7 bases not matched to a gene. The CDR3 contains 14 residues. This chain's CDR3 is CASSGGQGQDEQFF. CDR3 DNA: TGTGCCAGCAGCGGTGGACAGGGGCAGGATGAGCAGTTCTTC.

In this sample, this clone turned up once. The gene calls are TRBV18 and TRBJ1-5, with D perhaps matching TRBD1 (5 bases). V gave up 1 base and J gave up 3 bases, with 10 bases separating them. Germline CDR1 is KGHSH and CDR2 is LQKENI. The CDR3 spans 15 residues. As DNA, the CDR3 is TGTGCCAGCTCACCACTAGGGGTCAACAATCAGCCCCAGCATTTT. This encodes CASSPLGVNNQPQHF.

The chain employs TRBV3-1 (or the pseudogene TRBV3-2) and TRBJ2-4; possible D gene TRBD1, 6 bases. Per germline, CDR1 LGHDT and CDR2 YNNKEL (reference sequence). The CDR3 runs to 15 residues. The ends were cut back, 4 bases at V and 7 bases at J, with 17 bases in the middle. The CDR3 here is CASSPVLGARNIQYF. CDR3 nucleotides: TGTGCCAGCAGCCCAGTACTGGGGGCTAGGAACATTCAGTACTTC.

The V and J genes are TRBV5-1 and TRBJ2-4; D not certain. V was cut by 3 bases and J by 5 bases, with 6 bases left in between. From germline, CDR1 is SGHRS and CDR2 YFSETQ. This CDR3 contains 12 residues. DNA of the CDR3: TGCGCCAGCAGCTCAAAGCAAAACATTCAGTACTTC. Its protein product is CASSSKQNIQYF. The variable domain in full, completed from reference TRBV5-1 and TRBJ2-4, reads KAGVTQTPRYLIKTRGQQVTLSCSPISGHRSVSWYQQTPGQGLQFLFEYFSETQRNKGNFPGRFSGRQFSNSRSEMNVSTLELGDSALYLCASSSKQNIQYFGAGTRLSVL.

The rearrangement uses TRBV5-1 and TRBJ1-1; 12 bases agree with TRBD1. Trimming at V came to 4 bases and at J to 6 bases, leaving 7 bases not matched to a gene. CDR3 length: 15 amino acids. The germline V gene has CDR1 SGHRS and CDR2 YFSETQ. The chain's CDR3 is CASSLGTGGFAEAFF. The CDR3 bases are TGCGCCAGCAGCCTGGGGACAGGGGGCTTCGCTGAAGCTTTCTTT.

This clone was found a few times. CDR3: CASTHLAGTYNEQFF. CDR3 bases: TGTGCCAGCACCCATCTCGCGGGAACCTACAATGAGCAGTTCTTC. This rearrangement joins TRBV28 to TRBJ2-1, with D possibly being TRBD2 (6 bases). The CDR3 sequence is 15 residues long. V was pared by 7 bases and J by 2 bases, with 15 bases between. Germline CDR1 and CDR2: MDHEN and SYDVKM.

V gene TRBV7-2 combines with J gene TRBJ1-5, with a tentative D call TRBD1 (6 bases). The CDR3 consists of 15 residues. The V end was cut by 5 bases, the J end by 7 bases, with 18 bases between. Germline CDR1 is SGHTA and CDR2 is FQGNSA. In DNA form, the CDR3 reads TGTGCCAGCAGCCCCCGCGGGGGGGGCGGACAGCCCCAGCATTTT. Its translation: CASSPRGGGGQPQHF.

V is TRBV11-3 and J is TRBJ2-3; 11 nucleotides match TRBD2. Per the germline V gene, CDR1 is SGHNT and CDR2 is YENEEA. The CDR3 covers 14 residues. V lost 5 bases and J lost 5; bases outside the gene matches: 3. CDR3 sequence reads: CASSISGRGDTQYF. DNA of the CDR3: TGTGCCAGCAGCATTAGCGGGAGGGGAGATACGCAGTATTTT.

The chain is built from TRBV29-1 and TRBJ1-5, with D unresolved. The germline gives CDR1 SQVTM, CDR2 ANQGSEA. CDR3 length: 15 residues. V was cut by 6 bases and J by 0 bases, with 15 bases left in between. CDR3 amino acids: CSVTPHINSNQPQHF. For the CDR3, the DNA is TGCAGCGTCACACCCCACATTAATAGCAATCAGCCCCAGCATTTT.

In this sample, this clone turned up once. The junction shows a germline mismatch at one end, possibly a read error. The chain uses TRBV2 and TRBJ2-7, with D perhaps TRBD2 (5 bases). CDR1 SNHLY and CDR2 FYNNEI come from the germline V gene. The CDR3 runs to 13 residues. CDR3 protein: CASREGPGDEQYF. CDR3 nucleotide sequence: TGTGCCAGCAGGGAAGGGCCCGGGGACGAGCAGTACTTC. The full variable domain, rest sourced from reference TRBV2 and TRBJ2-7, is EPEVTQTPSHQVTQMGQEVILRCVPISNHLYFYWYRQILGQKVEFLVSFYNNEISEKSEIFDDQFSVERPDGSNFTLKIRSTKLEDSAMYFCASREGPGDEQYFGPGTRLTVT.

The chain has TRBV11-1 and TRBJ2-7; D perhaps matches TRBD1 (5 bases). The CDR3 has 13 residues. Per germline, CDR1 SGHAT and CDR2 FQDESV (reference sequence). V was trimmed by 5 bases and J by 5 bases, leaving 13 bases between them. CDR3 coding DNA: TGTGCCAGCAGCCCGGACGGACACCACGAGCAGTACTTC. Translation: CASSPDGHHEQYF. Variable domain in full (rest from reference TRBV11-1 and TRBJ2-7): EAEVAQSPRYKITEKSQAVAFWCDPISGHATLYWYRQILGQGPELLVQFQDESVVDDSQLPKDRFSAERLKGVDSTLKIQPAELGDSAMYLCASSPDGHHEQYFGPGTRLTVT.

CDR3 sequence reads: CSVEEARNSFTGNTIYF. CDR3 nucleotides: TGCAGCGTTGAAGAGGCCAGGAACAGCTTTACTGGAAACACCATATATTTT. The chain carries TRBV29-1 and TRBJ1-3, with unresolved D. Germline V gives CDR1 SQVTM, CDR2 ANQGSEA. Between the trimmed V and J ends, which lost 0 bases and 2 bases, there was a span of 17 bases. The CDR3 spans 17 residues.